A selection of T cell receptor beta chains follows, all from one sample in a study of identical twins. MiXCR was run by TCRdb on the 5' RACE reads, yielding one entry per CDR3 protein. The sample consists of roughly 260,000 distinct CDR3 sequences, over 13% of them appearing once. The sample comprised memory (CD45RO+) T cells sorted from blood. These receptors were collected from a woman aged 18 to 35 in good health. CDR3s include the opening cysteine and the closing phenylalanine or tryptophan. The D gene is left open where the match is weak. Only part of the rows carry a size: once, few, many, or a class if the clone is expanded.

d_call	v_call	j_call	clone_size	cdr3_nt	cdr3_aa
-	TRBV5-1	TRBJ1-5	medium-sized	TGTGCCAGCAGTGCCGATAGCAATCAGCCCCAGCATTTT	CASSADSNQPQHF
-	TRBV6-4	TRBJ2-1	many	TGTGCCAGCAGTACCGGGACTCCCAATGAGCAGTTCTTC	CASSTGTPNEQFF
-	TRBV7-2	TRBJ1-3	-	TGTGCCAGCAGCTGGGGGAATAGGGACACCATATATTTT	CASSWGNRDTIYF
TRBD2	TRBV20-1	TRBJ2-2	-	TGCAGTGCCACAAGGCGCGGGGGGAACACCGGGGAGCTGTTTTTT	CSATRRGGNTGELFF
-	TRBV10-2	TRBJ2-3	-	TGCGCCAGCAGGGGGCGTAGCACAGATACGCAGTATTTT	CASRGRSTDTQYF
TRBD2	TRBV7-3	TRBJ2-1	-	TGTGCCAGCAGCCGACTAGCGGGGGTGTCCTACAATGAGCAGTTCTTC	CASSRLAGVSYNEQFF
-	TRBV4-3	TRBJ2-1	few	TGCGCCAGCAGCCAATCCCGGTCCTACAATGAGCAGTTCTTC	CASSQSRSYNEQFF
-	TRBV3-1	TRBJ2-5	few	TGTGCCAGCAGCCGAGCAAGTCGAGAGCGGCAAGAGACCCAGTACTTC	CASSRASRERQETQYF
-	TRBV3-1	TRBJ2-2	-	TGTGCCAGCAGCCAAGGGGCGGCAGGGTCCGGGGAGCTGTTTTTT	CASSQGAAGSGELFF
-	TRBV6-1	TRBJ2-1	-	TGTGCCAGCAGTAGAAGGGGCACCTACAATGAGCAGTTCTTC	CASSRRGTYNEQFF
-	TRBV28	TRBJ1-5	-	TGTGCCAGCAGTACTCCAGGTGAGGGGCAGCCCCAGCATTTT	CASSTPGEGQPQHF
-	TRBV18	TRBJ2-6	-	TGTGCCAGCTCACCACCGGCCCACGGGCTCTCTGGGGCCAACGTCCTGACTTTC	CASSPPAHGLSGANVLTF
-	TRBV21-1	TRBJ1-5	-	TGTGCCAGCAGCAAAGCCCCGGACACTTATAGCAATCAGCCCCAGCATTTT	CASSKAPDTYSNQPQHF
-	TRBV6-1	TRBJ2-7	many	TGTGCCAGCAGACAACGAGTTCCCTACGAGCAGTACTTC	CASRQRVPYEQYF
-	TRBV7-9	TRBJ1-5	few	TGTGCCAGCAGCTTCGGGGGAAATAATCAGCCCCAGCATTTT	CASSFGGNNQPQHF
-	TRBV6-5	TRBJ2-6	few	TGTGCCAGCAGTTTTAACCCAGATGGGGCCAACGTCCTGACTTTC	CASSFNPDGANVLTF
TRBD2	TRBV5-1	TRBJ2-3	few	TGCGCCAGCAGCGGTACTAGCGGGAGTGCAGATACGCAGTATTTT	CASSGTSGSADTQYF
TRBD1	TRBV7-2	TRBJ1-1	few	TGTGCCAGCAGCTCACCAGGGGGGGGCACTGAAGCTTTCTTT	CASSSPGGGTEAFF
TRBD2	TRBV11-2	TRBJ2-3	few	TGTGCCAGCAGCCCCCGTCCGGGACTAGCGGGGGGGGGTTCTTGGGATACGCAGTATTTT	CASSPRPGLAGGGSWDTQYF
-	TRBV7-2	TRBJ1-4	many	TGTGCCAGCAGCTTAGGCCCGGGACGGAATGAAAAACTGTTTTTT	CASSLGPGRNEKLFF
-	TRBV11-2	TRBJ2-3	-	TGTGCCAGCAGCTTATGGGTCAGTTTGGAGTACGGCACAGATACGCAGTATTTT	CASSLWVSLEYGTDTQYF
TRBD1	TRBV28	TRBJ2-7	-	TGTGCCAGCAGTCCCGGGAGTGACAGGGGTTACGAGCAGTACTTC	CASSPGSDRGYEQYF
-	TRBV6-1	TRBJ2-2	many	TGTGCCAGCAATCGGCAGGCGGACACCGGGGAGCTGTTTTTT	CASNRQADTGELFF
-	TRBV4-3	TRBJ2-1	many	TGCGCCAGCAGCCAAGACCCTCTCGGCTCCTACAATGAGCAGTTCTTC	CASSQDPLGSYNEQFF
TRBD2	TRBV6-2/TRBV6-3	TRBJ2-7	-	TGTGCCAGCAGTGAGACACCGGGACTAGATTTTTCGCCTTACGAGCAGTACTTC	CASSETPGLDFSPYEQYF
-	TRBV6-5	TRBJ2-5	many	TGTGCCAGCAGTTACCTCGAGACCCAGTACTTC	CASSYLETQYF
TRBD2	TRBV5-1	TRBJ2-3	many	TGCGCCAGCAGCTGGGGACTAGCCTCCGATACGCAGTATTTT	CASSWGLASDTQYF
-	TRBV5-6	TRBJ2-1	few	TGTGCCAGCAGCTTGCGGTCTAGCCTCAATGAGCAGTTCTTC	CASSLRSSLNEQFF
-	TRBV13	TRBJ2-7	-	TGTGCCAGCAGCTCAGGTCGAGTCTACGAGCAGTACTTC	CASSSGRVYEQYF
-	TRBV10-3	TRBJ2-2	-	TGTGCCATCAGGGTAGATAGGACCGGGGAGCTGTTTTTT	CAIRVDRTGELFF
-	TRBV5-1	TRBJ2-3	-	TGCGCCAGCAAGGAGGGGGTACCCACAGATACGCAGTATTTT	CASKEGVPTDTQYF
-	TRBV7-2	TRBJ2-6	-	TGTGCCAGCAGCTTAGCACCGCTCTCTGGGGCCAACGTCCTGACTTTC	CASSLAPLSGANVLTF
-	TRBV5-5	TRBJ1-1	-	TGTGCCAGCAGCTGGACAGAGATGAACACTGAAGCTTTCTTT	CASSWTEMNTEAFF
-	TRBV29-1	TRBJ1-1	many	TGCAGCGTTTTACCCGGGGCCATGAACACTGAAGCTTTCTTT	CSVLPGAMNTEAFF
-	TRBV13	TRBJ2-3	-	TGTGCCAGCAGCTTCGATGGAGGAGAAAAAGATACGCAGTATTTT	CASSFDGGEKDTQYF
-	TRBV12-3/TRBV12-4	TRBJ1-6	many	TGTGCCAGCAGTTTAGGAGGGGAGGTATCACCCCTCCACTTT	CASSLGGEVSPLHF
-	TRBV15	TRBJ2-7	many	TGTGCCACCAGCAGAGAGAGGGGCCCGCTTTTGGAGCAGTACTTC	CATSRERGPLLEQYF
-	TRBV6-1	TRBJ2-2	-	TGTGCCAGCAGACCAGGGCGGGGCACCGGGGAGCTGTTTTTT	CASRPGRGTGELFF
-	TRBV18	TRBJ2-7	-	TGTGCCAGCTCCCTAAAGCATTATCCGGACCGTGCCTACGAGCAGTACTTC	CASSLKHYPDRAYEQYF
-	TRBV5-1	TRBJ1-1	-	TGCGCCAGCAGTTCGGGCGGGAGGCACACTGAAGCTTTCTTT	CASSSGGRHTEAFF